The 32 T cell receptor beta chains in this list originate from one sample, sequenced in a study of T cells after yellow fever vaccination. TCRdb fed the 5' RACE reads into MiXCR, producing one record per CDR3 protein. The sample has 120,000 or so distinct CDR3 sequences, approximately 16% seen once. The sample here was CD8+ T cells sorted from PBMCs, taken 5 days after the yellow fever booster vaccination. Receptors originate from a man younger than 30 who received the YFV17D yellow fever vaccine.

In this sample, this clonotype turned up a few times. The chain uses TRBV24-1 and TRBJ2-1; 7 bases are a match to TRBD2. This CDR3 is built from 16 residues. The V gene end was trimmed by 4 bases and the J gene end by 6 bases; junction bases not matched to a gene: 11. Germline CDR1 is KGHDR and CDR2 is SFDVKD. This CDR3 is CATSDLGERGINEQFF. The CDR3 DNA reads TGTGCCACCAGTGACTTGGGGGAGCGGGGTATCAATGAGCAGTTCTTC.

In this sample, this clonotype turned up a few times. V gene TRBV4-1 combines with J gene TRBJ2-3; possible D gene TRBD1, 6 bases. Germline V gives CDR1 MGHRA, CDR2 YSYEKL. This CDR3 has 16 residues. V was clipped by 5 bases and J by 2 bases, with 17 bases between them. The CDR3 DNA reads TGCGCCAGCAGCGACATTGGGGCAGGGGACACAGATACGCAGTATTTT. It specifies CASSDIGAGDTDTQYF.

The chain employs TRBV12-3 or TRBV12-4 and TRBJ2-7; no definite D call. The germline V and J ends were trimmed by 6 bases and 0 bases, with 9 bases remaining between them. The CDR3 is 13 amino acids. The chain's CDR3 is CASRPYHSYEQYF. In DNA, the CDR3 is TGTGCCAGCAGGCCCTACCACTCCTACGAGCAGTACTTC.

This chain links TRBV2 with TRBJ2-2; D gene unclear. Germline V gene sequence: CDR1 SNHLY, CDR2 FYNNEI. This CDR3 contains 12 residues. V lost 4 bases and J lost 4, with 4 bases in between. The CDR3 sequence is CASSGITGELFF. The CDR3 DNA sequence: TGTGCCAGCAGTGGGATCACCGGGGAGCTGTTTTTT.

This clonotype was detected only a few times. The gene calls are TRBV7-9 and TRBJ2-3; TRBD2 matches at 11 bases. Germline trimming cut 4 bases from V and 0 bases from J; bases unmatched to any gene: 3. Looked up from germline, CDR1 is SEHNR and CDR2 is FQNEAQ (reference sequence). The CDR3 spans 16 residues. The DNA for the CDR3 is TGTGCCAGCAGCTCCCGGACTAGCGGGAGCACAGATACGCAGTATTTT. The encoded protein is CASSSRTSGSTDTQYF.

The genes are TRBV6-2 or TRBV6-3 and TRBJ2-1; 11 bases map to TRBD2. Germline V CDR1 and CDR2: MNHEY, SVGEGT. Trimming took 0 bases from V and 5 from J; bases not matched to a gene: 9. This CDR3 is built from 18 residues. In DNA form, the CDR3 reads TGTGCCAGCAGTTACTCTGCTAGCGGGGGGAGGAGGAACAATGAGCAGTTCTTC. Translated, it gives CASSYSASGGRRNNEQFF.

This clonotype was observed a few times. This sequence joins TRBV29-1 and TRBJ1-1; D unclear. The CDR3 length is 13 residues. V lost 5 bases and J lost 8, with 18 bases in between. Germline V CDR1 and CDR2: SQVTM, ANQGSEA. CDR3 bases: TGCAGCGTTAGGAGAGCCCTGCTGATGGAAGCTTTCTTT. It yields the protein CSVRRALLMEAFF.

This clonotype was counted at least ten times. The rearrangement uses TRBV6-1 and TRBJ1-1; D is undetermined. The germline V gene has CDR1 MNHNS and CDR2 SASEGT. The V and J ends lost 3 bases and 5 bases respectively, with 10 bases between them. The length of the CDR3 is 13 residues. This CDR3 reads CASSDRALTEAFF. The CDR3 region has the DNA TGTGCCAGCAGTGATAGGGCTCTGACTGAAGCTTTCTTT.

The chain joins TRBV20-1 to TRBJ2-2, with a possible D match to TRBD2 (7 bases). Trimming removed 8 bases from V and 0 bases from J, with 19 bases in between. Germline loops: CDR1 DFQATT, CDR2 SNEGSKA (reference sequence). The CDR3 totals 16 residues. CDR3 loop: CSQRGGGPANTGELFF. The CDR3 DNA follows: TGCAGTCAAAGGGGGGGAGGGCCCGCGAACACCGGGGAGCTGTTTTTT.

CDR3: CASSFPGHEQYF. Written as DNA, the CDR3 is TGTGCCAGCAGCTTCCCCGGGCACGAGCAGTACTTC. The J gene is TRBJ2-7, the V gene TRBV27; D not certain. This CDR3 has 12 amino acids. V was trimmed by 6 bases and J by 5 bases, leaving 11 bases between them. Germline V gene sequence: CDR1 MNHEY, CDR2 SMNVEV (reference sequence).

The chain links TRBV4-3 to TRBJ2-5; 11 bases match TRBD1. The CDR3 contains 15 residues. In germline, CDR1 is LGHNA, CDR2 YSLEER. V shed 1 base, J shed 6 bases, and the junction held 4 bases outside the gene matches. The CDR3 nucleotides read TGCGCCAGCAGCCAAGGGACAGGGGGCGTAAAGACCCAGTACTTC. Amino acids: CASSQGTGGVKTQYF.

This clonotype was found many times. This chain uses TRBV9 with TRBJ2-1, with D uncertain. The germline CDR1 and CDR2 sequences are SGDLS and YYNGEE. This CDR3 is 11 amino acids long. With 3 bases removed from V and 5 bases from J, the gap between germline ends came to 3 bases. CDR3 coding DNA: TGTGCCAGCAGCGCGGACAATGAGCAGTTCTTC. The encoded protein is CASSADNEQFF.

This clonotype was seen a handful of times. The chain has TRBV4-1 and TRBJ2-3; 9 bases fit TRBD1. Germline assignment: CDR1 MGHRA and CDR2 YSYEKL. This CDR3 contains 18 residues. V dropped 2 bases and J dropped 3; count of bases not matched to a gene: 12. The CDR3 DNA sequence: TGCGCCAGCAGCCAAACCGGGACAGGGTACTTTGGGACAGATACGCAGTATTTT. Translated, it gives CASSQTGTGYFGTDTQYF.

This clonotype was seen many times. The chain links TRBV6-2 or TRBV6-3 to TRBJ1-3; D may be TRBD1 (6 bases). Germline V lookup: CDR1 MNHEY, CDR2 SVGEGT. The CDR3 has 16 amino acids. The V and J ends lost 7 bases and 0 bases respectively, with 16 bases between them. CDR3 DNA sequence: TGTGCCAGCATCCACCGACAGGAAAACTCTGGAAACACCATATATTTT. Encoded protein: CASIHRQENSGNTIYF.

The rearrangement links TRBV4-1 to TRBJ1-6; D not resolved. The CDR3 loop spans 16 amino acids. V gave up 1 base and J gave up 9 bases, with 16 bases separating them. In germline, CDR1 is MGHRA, CDR2 YSYEKL. The CDR3 is CASSQVPPENFSPLHF. The CDR3 bases are TGCGCCAGCAGCCAAGTTCCCCCTGAGAACTTTTCACCCCTCCACTTT.

This clonotype came up a few times. In DNA, the CDR3 is TGTGCCAGCAGGGAGCGGGGGCTAGCCAAAAACATTCAGTACTTC. It translates to CASRERGLAKNIQYF. This chain uses TRBV2 with TRBJ2-4; the match to TRBD2 covers 8 bases. Germline CDR1 SNHLY, CDR2 FYNNEI. This CDR3 contains 15 residues. The J segment lost 0 bases and the V segment lost 6 bases, leaving 4 bases of the junction unmatched.

This clonotype was found a few times. The gene calls are TRBV6-5 and TRBJ2-3, with D tentatively TRBD1 or TRBD2 (5 bases each). The V and J ends lost 6 bases and 4 bases respectively, with 17 bases between them. Germline assignment: CDR1 MNHEY and CDR2 SVGAGI. This CDR3 contains 15 residues. The CDR3, as DNA: TGTGCCAGCAGCGGGACCGCGGAAACCCCAGATACGCAGTATTTT. It encodes CASSGTAETPDTQYF.

This clonotype was counted between two and nine times. V gene TRBV2 combines with J gene TRBJ2-1; no clear D. The CDR3 has 14 residues. Deletions cut 4 bases from V and 4 bases from J, with 11 bases between. From germline, CDR1 is SNHLY and CDR2 FYNNEI. The CDR3 here is CASSGGLGYNEQFF. The CDR3 DNA is TGTGCCAGCAGTGGAGGTTTGGGGTACAATGAGCAGTTCTTC.

There are a few counts of this clonotype. This rearrangement joins TRBV7-8 to TRBJ2-7, with D possibly being TRBD2 (5 bases). The CDR3 sequence is 15 residues long. V was cut by 5 bases and J by 3 bases, with 17 bases left in between. Germline loops: CDR1 SGHVS, CDR2 FQNEAQ. As DNA, the CDR3 is TGTGCCAGCAGCATTCGGGATAGAATAGGCTACGAGCAGTACGTC. Amino acids: CASSIRDRIGYEQYV.

The CDR3 is CASSSPDRINLAYEQYF. CDR3 DNA sequence: TGTGCCAGCAGCTCGCCCGACAGGATAAACCTCGCTTACGAGCAGTACTTC. The chain combines TRBV5-5 with TRBJ2-7; tentatively, D is TRBD1 (6 bases). This CDR3 is 17 amino acids long. The V gene lost 3 bases and the J gene lost 4 bases, with 23 bases spanning the gap. Germline V gene sequence: CDR1 SGHKS, CDR2 YYEKEE (reference sequence).

The V call is TRBV12-3 or TRBV12-4, the J call TRBJ1-1; D gene uncertain. The V gene lost 6 bases and the J gene lost 0 bases, with 8 bases spanning the gap. This CDR3 region has 13 residues. CDR3 DNA: TGTGCCAGCAGCTATGAGATGAACACTGAAGCTTTCTTT. The encoded protein is CASSYEMNTEAFF.

This rearrangement joins TRBV6-2 or TRBV6-3 to TRBJ2-5, with D unresolved. The germline gives CDR1 MNHEY, CDR2 SVGEGT. The CDR3 spans 14 residues. V was cut by 0 bases and J by 4 bases, with 9 bases left in between. The CDR3 sequence is CASSYSSDRETQYF. CDR3 nucleotide sequence: TGTGCCAGCAGTTACTCAAGTGACCGAGAGACCCAGTACTTC.

Ten or more counts support this clonotype. The gene calls are TRBV11-2 and TRBJ2-7; TRBD1 agrees at 7 bases. Germline CDR1 is SGHAT and CDR2 is FQNNGV. The CDR3 totals 19 residues. Trimming cost V 0 bases and J 0 bases; bases outside gene matches: 14. The CDR3 loop is CASSLDLLDRRLGSYEQYF. As DNA, the CDR3 is TGTGCCAGCAGCTTAGATCTGTTGGACAGGCGCCTGGGCTCCTACGAGCAGTACTTC.

This clonotype has a count of ten or more. J is TRBJ2-3 and V is TRBV4-3, with 7 positions matching TRBD1. The CDR3 has 17 residues. Per germline, CDR1 LGHNA and CDR2 YSLEER. With 0 bases clipped from V and 3 bases from J, the junction kept 9 bases outside the gene matches. The CDR3 coding sequence is TGCGCCAGCAGCCAAGATTCCCATGACAGGGCAACAGATACGCAGTATTTT. Translated, it gives CASSQDSHDRATDTQYF.

In this sample, this clonotype turned up a few times. The chain couples TRBV29-1 to TRBJ1-2; D perhaps matches TRBD1 (6 bases). Germline CDR1 and CDR2: SQVTM and ANQGSEA. This CDR3 region has 12 residues. The V end was cut by 7 bases, the J end by 3 bases, with 12 bases between. CDR3 amino acids: CSGGGYDYGYTF. The CDR3 DNA sequence: TGCAGCGGAGGGGGATACGACTATGGCTACACCTTC.

This clonotype was detected a few times. The gene calls are TRBV7-3 and TRBJ1-1, with D perhaps matching TRBD1 (5 bases). Germline CDR1 is SGHTA and CDR2 is FQGTGA. The CDR3 sequence is 16 residues long. V lost 3 bases to trimming and J lost 1 base, with 15 bases between them. CDR3 DNA sequence: TGTGCCAGCAGCTTGGCCAGAAGGGGAAGGAACACTGAAGCTTTCTTT. Translating gives CASSLARRGRNTEAFF.

J is TRBJ2-2 and V is TRBV12-3 or TRBV12-4; D not certain. Deletions cut 0 bases from V and 4 bases from J, with 3 bases between. CDR3 length equals 13 residues. CDR3 in amino acids: CASSLAPTGELFF. The CDR3 DNA follows: TGTGCCAGCAGTTTAGCTCCCACCGGGGAGCTGTTTTTT.

Comment on this clonotype: Since a much larger clone is just one base distant, this may be a read error. J is TRBJ2-1 and V is TRBV27; TRBD1 matches 8 bases. Germline-derived CDR1 and CDR2 are MNHEY and SMNVEV (reference sequence). The CDR3 is 15 residues long. The CDR3 region has the DNA TGTGCCAGCAGTTTTGGGACAGGCCACTACAATGGGCAGTTCTTC. This gives the protein CASSFGTGHYNGQFF.

The J gene is TRBJ1-1, the V gene TRBV4-3, with D tentatively TRBD1 (5 bases). V shed 2 bases and J shed 4 bases, with 11 bases lying between them. The CDR3 length is 14 residues. Per germline, CDR1 LGHNA and CDR2 YSLEER. The CDR3 region is CASSQQGQGTEAFF. The CDR3 coding sequence is TGCGCCAGCAGCCAACAGGGCCAGGGCACTGAAGCTTTCTTT.

With respect to this clonotype: One end of the junction does not line up with germline, which may come from a read error. The J gene is TRBJ1-1, the V gene TRBV18; the D is unclear. The CDR3 runs 16 residues. CDR1 is KGHSH and CDR2 is LQKENI in the germline V gene. The CDR3, as DNA: TGTGCCAGCTCACCGAGGACTGGGAGGAGGAACACTGTAGCTTTCTTT. Protein: CASSPRTGRRNTVAFF.

The chain recombines TRBV11-2 with TRBJ2-3; D remains ambiguous. From germline, CDR1 is SGHAT and CDR2 FQNNGV. V lost 2 bases and J 4 bases, leaving 7 bases between the germline ends. The CDR3 loop spans 13 amino acids. The CDR3 DNA reads TGTGCCAGCAGCTTATCGGCGTCAGATACGCAGTATTTT. The encoded protein is CASSLSASDTQYF.

J is TRBJ2-5 and V is TRBV9, with 7 bases that match TRBD2. J lost 1 base, V lost 3 bases, and 9 bases had no gene match. Germline assignment: CDR1 SGDLS and CDR2 YYNGEE. The CDR3 consists of 16 residues. In DNA form, the CDR3 reads TGTGCCAGCAGCGATCAGCGGGGAGGGACCCAAGAGACCCAGTACTTC. This gives the protein CASSDQRGGTQETQYF. Complete variable domain (other parts from reference TRBV9 and TRBJ2-5): DSGVTQTPKHLITATGQRVTLRCSPRSGDLSVYWYQQSLDQGLQFLIQYYNGEERAKGNILERFSAQQFPDLHSELNLSSLELGDSALYFCASSDQRGGTQETQYFGPGTRLLVL.